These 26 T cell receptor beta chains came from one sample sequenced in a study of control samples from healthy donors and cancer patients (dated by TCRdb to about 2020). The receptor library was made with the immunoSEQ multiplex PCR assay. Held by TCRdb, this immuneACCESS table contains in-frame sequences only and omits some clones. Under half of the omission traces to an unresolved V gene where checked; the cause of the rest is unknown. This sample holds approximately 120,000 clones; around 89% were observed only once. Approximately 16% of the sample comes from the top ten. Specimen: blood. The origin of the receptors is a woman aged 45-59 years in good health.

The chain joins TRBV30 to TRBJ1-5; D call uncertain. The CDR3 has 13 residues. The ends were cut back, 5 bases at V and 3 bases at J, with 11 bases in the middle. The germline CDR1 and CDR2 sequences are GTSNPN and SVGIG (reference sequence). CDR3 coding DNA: TGTGCCTGGGGAGGCGGACCCAATCAGCCCCAGCATTTT. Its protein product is CAWGGGPNQPQHF.

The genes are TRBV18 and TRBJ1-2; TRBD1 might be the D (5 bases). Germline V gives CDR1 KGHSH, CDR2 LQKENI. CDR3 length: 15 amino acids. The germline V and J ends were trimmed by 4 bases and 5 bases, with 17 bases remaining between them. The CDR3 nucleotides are TGTGCCAGCTCACTCAGGCAGGGTGGCCGATATGGCTACACCTTC. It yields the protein CASSLRQGGRYGYTF.

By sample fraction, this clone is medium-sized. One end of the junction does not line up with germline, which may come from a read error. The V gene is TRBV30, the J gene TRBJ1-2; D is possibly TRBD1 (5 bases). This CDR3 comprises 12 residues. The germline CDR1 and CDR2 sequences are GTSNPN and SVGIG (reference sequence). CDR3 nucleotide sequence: TGTGCCTGGATCGCGGCAAGGGGCCGCTATACCTTC. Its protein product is CAWIAARGRYTF.

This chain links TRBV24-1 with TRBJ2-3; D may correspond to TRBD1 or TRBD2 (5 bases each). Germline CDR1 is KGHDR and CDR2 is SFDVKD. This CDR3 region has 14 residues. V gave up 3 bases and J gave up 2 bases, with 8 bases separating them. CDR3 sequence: CATSDGGITDTQYF. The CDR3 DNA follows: TGTGCCACCAGTGATGGGGGAATCACAGATACGCAGTATTTT.

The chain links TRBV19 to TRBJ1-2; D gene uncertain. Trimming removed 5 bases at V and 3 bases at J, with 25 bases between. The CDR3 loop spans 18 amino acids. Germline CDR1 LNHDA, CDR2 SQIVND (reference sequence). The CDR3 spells CASSPARVWGTQDYGYTF. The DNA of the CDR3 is TGTGCCAGTAGTCCCGCCCGAGTGTGGGGAACTCAAGACTATGGCTACACCTTC.

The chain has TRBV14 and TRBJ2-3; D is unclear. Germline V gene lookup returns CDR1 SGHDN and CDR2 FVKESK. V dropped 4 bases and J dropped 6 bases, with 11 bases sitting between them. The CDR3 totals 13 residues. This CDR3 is CASSPPRADTQYF. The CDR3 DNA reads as TGTGCCAGCAGCCCCCCCCGGGCCGATACGCAGTATTTT.

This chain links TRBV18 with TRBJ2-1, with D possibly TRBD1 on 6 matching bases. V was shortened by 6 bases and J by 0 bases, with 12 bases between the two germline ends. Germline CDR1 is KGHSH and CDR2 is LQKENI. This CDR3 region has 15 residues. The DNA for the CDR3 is TGTGCCAGCTCGATCAGACAGGACTCCTACAATGAGCAGTTCTTC. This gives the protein CASSIRQDSYNEQFF.

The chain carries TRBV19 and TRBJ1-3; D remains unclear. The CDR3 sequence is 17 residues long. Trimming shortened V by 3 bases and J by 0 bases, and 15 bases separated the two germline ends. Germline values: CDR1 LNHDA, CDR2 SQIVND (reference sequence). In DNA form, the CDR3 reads TGTGCCAGTAGTATTCGAAGTTGGAGGAGCTCTGGAAACACCATATATTTT. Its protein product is CASSIRSWRSSGNTIYF.

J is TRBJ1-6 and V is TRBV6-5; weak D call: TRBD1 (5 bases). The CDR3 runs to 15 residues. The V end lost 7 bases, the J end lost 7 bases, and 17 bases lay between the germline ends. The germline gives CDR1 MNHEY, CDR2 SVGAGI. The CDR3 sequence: CASTGARGRNSPLHF. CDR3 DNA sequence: TGTGCCAGCACCGGGGCCCGGGGCAGGAATTCACCCCTCCACTTT.

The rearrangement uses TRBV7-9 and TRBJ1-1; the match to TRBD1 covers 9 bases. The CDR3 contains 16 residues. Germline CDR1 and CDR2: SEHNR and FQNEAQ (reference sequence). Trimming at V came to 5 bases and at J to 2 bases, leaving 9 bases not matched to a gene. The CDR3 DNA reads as TGTGCCAGCAGCAAACAAGGGACAGGGAGAAACACTGAAGCTTTCTTT. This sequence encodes CASSKQGTGRNTEAFF.

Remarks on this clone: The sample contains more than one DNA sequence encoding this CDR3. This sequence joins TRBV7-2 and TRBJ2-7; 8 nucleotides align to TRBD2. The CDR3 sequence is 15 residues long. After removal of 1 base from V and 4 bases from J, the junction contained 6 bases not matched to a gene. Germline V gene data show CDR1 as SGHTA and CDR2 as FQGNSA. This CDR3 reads CASSLGAGVYYEQYF. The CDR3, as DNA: TGTGCCAGCAGCTTAGGAGCGGGGGTCTATTACGAGCAGTACTTC. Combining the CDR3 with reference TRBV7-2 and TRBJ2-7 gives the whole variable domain GAGVSQSPSNKVTEKGKDVELRCDPISGHTALYWYRQSLGQGLEFLIYFQGNSAPDKSGLPSDRFSAERTGGSVSTLTIQRTQQEDSAVYLCASSLGAGVYYEQYFGPGTRLTVT.

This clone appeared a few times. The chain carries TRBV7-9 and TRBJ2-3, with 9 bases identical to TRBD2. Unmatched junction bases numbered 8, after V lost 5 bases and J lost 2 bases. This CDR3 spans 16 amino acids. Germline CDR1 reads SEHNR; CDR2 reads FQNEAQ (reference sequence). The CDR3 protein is CASSRKLAGNTDTQYF. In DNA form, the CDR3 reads TGTGCCAGCAGCCGCAAACTAGCGGGCAACACAGATACGCAGTATTTT.

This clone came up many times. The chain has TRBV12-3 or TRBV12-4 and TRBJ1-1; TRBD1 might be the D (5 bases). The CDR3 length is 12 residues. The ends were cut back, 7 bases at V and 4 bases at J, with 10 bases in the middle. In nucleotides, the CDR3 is TGTGCCAGCAATTGGGGGGGCACTGAAGCTTTCTTT. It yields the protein CASNWGGTEAFF.

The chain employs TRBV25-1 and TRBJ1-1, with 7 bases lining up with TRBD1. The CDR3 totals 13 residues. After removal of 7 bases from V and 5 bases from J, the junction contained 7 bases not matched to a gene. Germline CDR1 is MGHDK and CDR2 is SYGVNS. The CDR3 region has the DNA TGTGCCAGCACCCAGTCCAGGGGGACTGAAGCTTTCTTT. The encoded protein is CASTQSRGTEAFF.

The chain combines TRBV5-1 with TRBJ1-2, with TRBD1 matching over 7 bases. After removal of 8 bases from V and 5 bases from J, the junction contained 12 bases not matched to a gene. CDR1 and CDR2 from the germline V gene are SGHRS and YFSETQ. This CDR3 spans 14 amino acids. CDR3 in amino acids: CASQPDRAQYGYTF. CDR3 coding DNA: TGCGCCAGTCAACCCGACAGGGCCCAATATGGCTACACCTTC.

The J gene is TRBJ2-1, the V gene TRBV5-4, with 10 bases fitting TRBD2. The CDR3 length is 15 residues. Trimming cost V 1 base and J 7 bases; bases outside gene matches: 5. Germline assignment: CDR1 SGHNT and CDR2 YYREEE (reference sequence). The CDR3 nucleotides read TGTGCCAGCAGCTTGAGGAGCGGGGGGGCGAATGAGCAGTTCTTC. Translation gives CASSLRSGGANEQFF. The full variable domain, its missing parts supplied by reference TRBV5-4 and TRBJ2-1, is ETGVTQSPTHLIKTRGQQVTLRCSSQSGHNTVSWYQQALGQGPQFIFQYYREEENGRGNFPPRFSGLQFPNYSSELNVNALELDDSALYLCASSLRSGGANEQFFGPGTRLTVL.

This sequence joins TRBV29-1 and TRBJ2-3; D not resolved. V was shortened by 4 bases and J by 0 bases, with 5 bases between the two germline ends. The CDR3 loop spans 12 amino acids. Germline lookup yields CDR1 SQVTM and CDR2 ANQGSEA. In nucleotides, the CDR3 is TGCAGCGTTGGATCGAGCACAGATACGCAGTATTTT. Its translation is CSVGSSTDTQYF.

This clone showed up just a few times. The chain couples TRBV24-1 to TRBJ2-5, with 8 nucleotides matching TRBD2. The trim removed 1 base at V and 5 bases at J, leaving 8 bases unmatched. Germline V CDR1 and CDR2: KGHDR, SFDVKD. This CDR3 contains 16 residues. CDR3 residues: CATSDFYREGRETQYF. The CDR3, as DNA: TGTGCCACCAGTGATTTCTACCGGGAGGGCCGGGAGACCCAGTACTTC.

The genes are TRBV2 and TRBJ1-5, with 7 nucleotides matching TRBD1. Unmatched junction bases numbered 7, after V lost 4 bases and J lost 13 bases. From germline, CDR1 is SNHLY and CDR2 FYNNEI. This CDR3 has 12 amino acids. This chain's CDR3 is CASSASDRTQHF. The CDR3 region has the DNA TGTGCCAGCAGTGCCTCGGACAGGACACAGCATTTT.

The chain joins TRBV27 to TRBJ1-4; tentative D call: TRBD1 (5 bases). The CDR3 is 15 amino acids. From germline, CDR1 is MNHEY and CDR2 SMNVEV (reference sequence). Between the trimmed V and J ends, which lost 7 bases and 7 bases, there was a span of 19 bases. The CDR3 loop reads CASKSAGTGTEKLFF. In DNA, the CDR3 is TGTGCCAGCAAATCAGCCGGGACGGGAACTGAAAAACTGTTTTTT.

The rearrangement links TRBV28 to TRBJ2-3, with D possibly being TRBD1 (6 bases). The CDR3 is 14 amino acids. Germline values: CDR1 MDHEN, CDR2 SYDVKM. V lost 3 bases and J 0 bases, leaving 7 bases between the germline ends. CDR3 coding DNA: TGTGCCAGCAGTTTGGGGGCTAGCACAGATACGCAGTATTTT. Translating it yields CASSLGASTDTQYF.

Here the CDR3 DNA reads TGTGCCAGCAGTGAATGGGGGAGCGGGAGCGGCTCCTACAATGAGCAGTTCTTC. It encodes CASSEWGSGSGSYNEQFF. This chain links TRBV6-1 with TRBJ2-1, with 8 bases identical to TRBD2. V dropped 2 bases and J dropped 0; count of bases not matched to a gene: 9. This CDR3 is 18 amino acids long. Germline V gene lookup returns CDR1 MNHNS and CDR2 SASEGT.

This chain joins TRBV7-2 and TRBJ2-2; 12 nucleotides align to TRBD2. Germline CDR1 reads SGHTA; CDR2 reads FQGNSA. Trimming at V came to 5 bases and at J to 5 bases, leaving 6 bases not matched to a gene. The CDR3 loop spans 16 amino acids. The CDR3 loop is CASSVRLAGETGELFF. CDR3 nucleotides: TGTGCCAGCAGCGTCCGACTAGCGGGAGAGACCGGGGAGCTGTTTTTT. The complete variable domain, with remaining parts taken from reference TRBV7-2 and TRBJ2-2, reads GAGVSQSPSNKVTEKGKDVELRCDPISGHTALYWYRQSLGQGLEFLIYFQGNSAPDKSGLPSDRFSAERTGGSVSTLTIQRTQQEDSAVYLCASSVRLAGETGELFFGEGSRLTVL.

Here the CDR3 DNA reads TGCAGCGCATCCGAGTTGGAGCAGTTCTTC. Amino acids: CSASELEQFF. The chain has TRBV29-1 and TRBJ2-1; D ambiguous. CDR3 size: 10 residues. The V end was cut by 7 bases, the J end by 10 bases, with 11 bases between. The V gene's germline CDR1 is SQVTM and CDR2 ANQGSEA.

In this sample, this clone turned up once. The CDR3 protein is CASSQGGKNTEAFF. CDR3 coding DNA: TGTGCCAGCAGCCAAGGAGGGAAGAACACTGAAGCTTTCTTT. J is TRBJ1-1 and V is TRBV7-3; no firm D call. Per germline, CDR1 SGHTA and CDR2 FQGTGA. The V and J ends lost 5 bases and 1 base respectively, with 11 bases between them. The CDR3 length is 14 residues. Full variable domain (remainder filled in from reference TRBV7-3 and TRBJ1-1): GAGVSQTPSNKVTEKGKYVELRCDPISGHTALYWYRQSLGQGPEFLIYFQGTGAADDSGLPNDRFFAVRPEGSVSTLKIQRTERGDSAVYLCASSQGGKNTEAFFGQGTRLTVV.

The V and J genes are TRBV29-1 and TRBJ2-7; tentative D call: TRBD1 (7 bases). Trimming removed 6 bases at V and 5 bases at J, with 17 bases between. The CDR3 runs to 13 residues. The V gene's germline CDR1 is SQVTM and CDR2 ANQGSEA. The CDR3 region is CSVGGRGTDEQYF. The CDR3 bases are TGCAGCGTCGGCGGACGGGGGACAGACGAGCAGTACTTC.